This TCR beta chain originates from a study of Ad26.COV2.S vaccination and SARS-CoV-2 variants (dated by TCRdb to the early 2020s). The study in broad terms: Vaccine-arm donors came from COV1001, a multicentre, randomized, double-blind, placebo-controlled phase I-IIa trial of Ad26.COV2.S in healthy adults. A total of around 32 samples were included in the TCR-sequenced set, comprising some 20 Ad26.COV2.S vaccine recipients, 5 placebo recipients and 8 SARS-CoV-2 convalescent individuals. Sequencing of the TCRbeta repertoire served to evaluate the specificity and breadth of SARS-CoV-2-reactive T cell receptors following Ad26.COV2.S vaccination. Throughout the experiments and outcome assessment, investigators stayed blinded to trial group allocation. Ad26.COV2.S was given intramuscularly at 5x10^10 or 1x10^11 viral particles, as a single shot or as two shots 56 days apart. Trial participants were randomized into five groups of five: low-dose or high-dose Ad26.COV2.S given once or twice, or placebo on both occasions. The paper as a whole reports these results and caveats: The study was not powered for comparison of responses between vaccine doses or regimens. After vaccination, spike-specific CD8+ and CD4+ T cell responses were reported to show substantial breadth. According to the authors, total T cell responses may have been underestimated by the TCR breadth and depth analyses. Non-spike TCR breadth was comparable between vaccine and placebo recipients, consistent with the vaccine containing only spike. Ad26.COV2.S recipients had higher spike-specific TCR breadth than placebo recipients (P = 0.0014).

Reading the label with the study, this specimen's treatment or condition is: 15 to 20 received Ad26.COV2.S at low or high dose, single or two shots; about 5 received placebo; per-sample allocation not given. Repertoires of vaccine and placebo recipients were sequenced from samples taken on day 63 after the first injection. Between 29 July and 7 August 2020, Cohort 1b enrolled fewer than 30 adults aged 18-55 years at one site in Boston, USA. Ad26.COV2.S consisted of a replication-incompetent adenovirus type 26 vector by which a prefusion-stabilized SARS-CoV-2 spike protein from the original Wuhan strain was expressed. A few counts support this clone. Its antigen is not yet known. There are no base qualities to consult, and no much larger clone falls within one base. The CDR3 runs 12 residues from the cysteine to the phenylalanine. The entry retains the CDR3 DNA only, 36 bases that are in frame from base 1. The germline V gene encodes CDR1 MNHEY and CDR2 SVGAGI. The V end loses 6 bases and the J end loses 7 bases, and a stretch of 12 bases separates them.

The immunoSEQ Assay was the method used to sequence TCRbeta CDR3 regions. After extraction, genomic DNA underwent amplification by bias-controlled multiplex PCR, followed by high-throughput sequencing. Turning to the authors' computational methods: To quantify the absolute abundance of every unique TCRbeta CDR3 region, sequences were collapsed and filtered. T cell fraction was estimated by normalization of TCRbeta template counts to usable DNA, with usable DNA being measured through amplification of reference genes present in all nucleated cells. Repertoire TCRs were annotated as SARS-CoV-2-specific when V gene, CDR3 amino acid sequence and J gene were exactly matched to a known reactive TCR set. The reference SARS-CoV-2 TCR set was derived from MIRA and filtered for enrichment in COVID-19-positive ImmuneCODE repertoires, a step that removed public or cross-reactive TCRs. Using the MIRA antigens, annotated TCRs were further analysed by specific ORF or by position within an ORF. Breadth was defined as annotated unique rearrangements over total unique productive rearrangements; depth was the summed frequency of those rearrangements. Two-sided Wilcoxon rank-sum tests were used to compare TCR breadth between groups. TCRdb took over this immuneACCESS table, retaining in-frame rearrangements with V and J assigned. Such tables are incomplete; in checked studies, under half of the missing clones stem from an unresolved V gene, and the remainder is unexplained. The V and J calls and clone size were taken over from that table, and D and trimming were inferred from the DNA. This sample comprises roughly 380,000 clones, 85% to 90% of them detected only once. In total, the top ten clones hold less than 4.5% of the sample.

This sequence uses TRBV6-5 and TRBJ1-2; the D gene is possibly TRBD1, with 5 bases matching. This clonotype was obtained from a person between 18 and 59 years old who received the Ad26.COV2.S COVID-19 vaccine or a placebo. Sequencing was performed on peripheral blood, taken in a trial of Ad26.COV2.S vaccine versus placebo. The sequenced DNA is TGTGCCAGCAGATCCAGGGTTGGTGGCTACACCTTC. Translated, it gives CASRSRVGGYTF.